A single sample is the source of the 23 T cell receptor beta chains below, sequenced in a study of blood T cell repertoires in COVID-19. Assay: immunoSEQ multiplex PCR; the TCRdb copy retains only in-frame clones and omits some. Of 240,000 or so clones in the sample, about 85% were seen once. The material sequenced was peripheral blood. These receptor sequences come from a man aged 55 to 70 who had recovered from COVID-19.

The CDR3 here is CASSLQRTSYNEQFF. The CDR3 DNA is TGTGCCAGCAGTTTGCAGAGGACAAGTTACAATGAGCAGTTCTTC. The chain recombines TRBV27 with TRBJ2-1, with D tentatively TRBD1 (5 bases). V was pared by 3 bases and J by 4 bases, with 13 bases between. The CDR3 spans 15 residues. The V gene's germline CDR1 is MNHEY and CDR2 SMNVEV (reference sequence).

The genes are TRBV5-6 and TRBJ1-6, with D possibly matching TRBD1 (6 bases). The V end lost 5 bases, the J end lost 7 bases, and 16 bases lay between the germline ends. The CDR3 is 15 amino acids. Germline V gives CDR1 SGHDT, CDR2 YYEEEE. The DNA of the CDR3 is TGTGCCAGCAGGACCAATCCAGGGGTAAATTCACCCCTCCACTTT. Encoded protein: CASRTNPGVNSPLHF.

The CDR3 sequence is CASTTTSRQGRDGYTF. The CDR3 nucleotides read TGTGCCAGTACTACCACCTCCCGACAGGGGCGGGATGGCTACACCTTC. The chain joins TRBV19 to TRBJ1-2, with 8 bases that match TRBD1. Looked up from germline, CDR1 is LNHDA and CDR2 is SQIVND (reference sequence). The CDR3 extends over 16 amino acids. V dropped 7 bases and J dropped 6; count of bases not matched to a gene: 16.

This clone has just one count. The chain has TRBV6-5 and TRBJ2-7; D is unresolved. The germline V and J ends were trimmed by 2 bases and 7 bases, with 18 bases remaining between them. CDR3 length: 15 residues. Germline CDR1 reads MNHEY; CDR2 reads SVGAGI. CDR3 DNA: TGTGCCAGCAGTTACGGTCAGGCCCCGGCTCGGGAGCAGTACTTC. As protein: CASSYGQAPAREQYF.

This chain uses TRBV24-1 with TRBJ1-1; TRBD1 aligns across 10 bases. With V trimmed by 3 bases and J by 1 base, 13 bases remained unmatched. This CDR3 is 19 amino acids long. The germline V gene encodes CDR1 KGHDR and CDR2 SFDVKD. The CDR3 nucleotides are TGTGCCACCAGTGATGTACGTGAATACCGGGACAGGGGGAACACTGAAGCTTTCTTT. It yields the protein CATSDVREYRDRGNTEAFF.

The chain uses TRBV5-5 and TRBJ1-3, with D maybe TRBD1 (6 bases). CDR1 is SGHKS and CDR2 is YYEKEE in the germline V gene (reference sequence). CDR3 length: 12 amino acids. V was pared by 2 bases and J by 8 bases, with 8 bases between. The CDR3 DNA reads TGTGCCAGCAGCTTTCAGGGGTACACCATATATTTT. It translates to CASSFQGYTIYF.

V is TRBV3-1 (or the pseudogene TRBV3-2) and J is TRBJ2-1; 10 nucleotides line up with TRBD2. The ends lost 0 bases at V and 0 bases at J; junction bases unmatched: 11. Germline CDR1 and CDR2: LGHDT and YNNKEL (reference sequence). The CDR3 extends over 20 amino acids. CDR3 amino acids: CASSQDPLAGVSTSYNEQFF. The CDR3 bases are TGTGCCAGCAGCCAAGATCCCCTAGCGGGGGTTTCCACCTCCTACAATGAGCAGTTCTTC.

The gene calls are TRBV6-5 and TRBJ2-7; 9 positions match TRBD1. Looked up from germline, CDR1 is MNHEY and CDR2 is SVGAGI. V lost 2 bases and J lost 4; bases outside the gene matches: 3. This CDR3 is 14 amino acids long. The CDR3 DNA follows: TGTGCCAGCAGTTACGGGACAGGGAATTACGAGCAGTACTTC. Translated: CASSYGTGNYEQYF.

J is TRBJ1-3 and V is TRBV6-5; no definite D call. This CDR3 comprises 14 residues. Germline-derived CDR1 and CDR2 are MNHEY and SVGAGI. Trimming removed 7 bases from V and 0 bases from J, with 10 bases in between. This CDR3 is CASNYGSSGNTIYF. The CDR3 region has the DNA TGTGCCAGCAACTACGGAAGCTCTGGAAACACCATATATTTT.

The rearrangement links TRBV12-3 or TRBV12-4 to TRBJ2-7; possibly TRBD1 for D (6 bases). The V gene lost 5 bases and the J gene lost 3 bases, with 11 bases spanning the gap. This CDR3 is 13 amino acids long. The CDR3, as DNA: TGTGCCAGCAGTCTAACAGGGTACTACGAGCAGTACTTC. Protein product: CASSLTGYYEQYF.

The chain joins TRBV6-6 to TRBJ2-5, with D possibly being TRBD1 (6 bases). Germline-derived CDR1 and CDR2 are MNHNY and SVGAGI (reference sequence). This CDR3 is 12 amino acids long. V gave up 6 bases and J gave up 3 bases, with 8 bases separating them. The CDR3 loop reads CASRGAEETQYF. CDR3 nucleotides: TGTGCCAGCAGGGGGGCGGAAGAGACCCAGTACTTC.

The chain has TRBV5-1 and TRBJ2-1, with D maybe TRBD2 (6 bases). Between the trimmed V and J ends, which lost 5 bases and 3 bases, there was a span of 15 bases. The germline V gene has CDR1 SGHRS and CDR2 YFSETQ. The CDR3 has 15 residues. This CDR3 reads CASRSGVAHYNEQFF. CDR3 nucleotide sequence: TGCGCCAGCAGGTCGGGGGTAGCCCACTACAATGAGCAGTTCTTC.

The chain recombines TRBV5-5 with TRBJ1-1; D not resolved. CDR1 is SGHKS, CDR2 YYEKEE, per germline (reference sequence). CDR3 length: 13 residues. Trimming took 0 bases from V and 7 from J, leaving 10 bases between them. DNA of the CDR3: TGTGCCAGCAGCTTGGCCTATCGTTATGAAGCTTTCTTT. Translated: CASSLAYRYEAFF.

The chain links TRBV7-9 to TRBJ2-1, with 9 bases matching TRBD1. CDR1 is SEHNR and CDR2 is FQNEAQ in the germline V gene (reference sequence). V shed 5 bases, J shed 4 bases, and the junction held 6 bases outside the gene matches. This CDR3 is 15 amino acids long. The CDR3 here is CASSPIGQGYNEQFF. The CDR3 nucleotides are TGTGCCAGCAGCCCGATCGGACAGGGGTACAATGAGCAGTTCTTC. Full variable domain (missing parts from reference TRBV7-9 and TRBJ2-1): DTGVSQNPRHKITKRGQNVTFRCDPISEHNRLYWYRQTLGQGPEFLTYFQNEAQLEKSRLLSDRFSAERPKGSFSTLEIQRTEQGDSAMYLCASSPIGQGYNEQFFGPGTRLTVL.

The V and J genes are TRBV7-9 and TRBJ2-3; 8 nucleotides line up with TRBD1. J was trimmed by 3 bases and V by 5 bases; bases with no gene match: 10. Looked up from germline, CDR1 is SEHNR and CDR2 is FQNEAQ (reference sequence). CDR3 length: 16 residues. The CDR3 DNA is TGTGCCAGCAGCCGACCGACAGGGGCGGCGACAGATACGCAGTATTTT. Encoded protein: CASSRPTGAATDTQYF.

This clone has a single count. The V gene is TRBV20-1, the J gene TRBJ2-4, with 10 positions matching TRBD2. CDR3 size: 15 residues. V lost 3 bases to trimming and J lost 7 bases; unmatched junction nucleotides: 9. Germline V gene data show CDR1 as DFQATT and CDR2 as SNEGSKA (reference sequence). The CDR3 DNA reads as TGCAGTGCTAGTGCTAGCGGGGGCCAGGGGAACATTCAGTACTTC. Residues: CSASASGGQGNIQYF.

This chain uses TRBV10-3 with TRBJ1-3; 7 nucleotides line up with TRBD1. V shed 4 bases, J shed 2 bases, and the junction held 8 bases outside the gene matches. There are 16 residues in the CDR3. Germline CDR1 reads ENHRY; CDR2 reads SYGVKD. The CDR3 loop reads CAISVDRVRTGNTIYF. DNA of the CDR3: TGTGCCATCAGTGTAGACAGGGTCCGCACTGGAAACACCATATATTTT.

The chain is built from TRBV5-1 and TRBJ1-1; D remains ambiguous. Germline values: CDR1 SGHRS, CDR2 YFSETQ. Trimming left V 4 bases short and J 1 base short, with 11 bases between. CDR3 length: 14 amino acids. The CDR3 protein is CASSKTGGNTEAFF. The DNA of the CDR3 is TGCGCCAGCAGCAAGACGGGAGGGAACACTGAAGCTTTCTTT.

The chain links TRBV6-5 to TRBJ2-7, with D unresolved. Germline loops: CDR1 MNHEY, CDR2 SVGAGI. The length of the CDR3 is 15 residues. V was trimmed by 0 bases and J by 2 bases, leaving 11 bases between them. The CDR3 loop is CASSYSQSLTYEQYV. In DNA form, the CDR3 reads TGTGCCAGCAGTTACTCACAGAGCCTCACCTACGAGCAGTACGTC.

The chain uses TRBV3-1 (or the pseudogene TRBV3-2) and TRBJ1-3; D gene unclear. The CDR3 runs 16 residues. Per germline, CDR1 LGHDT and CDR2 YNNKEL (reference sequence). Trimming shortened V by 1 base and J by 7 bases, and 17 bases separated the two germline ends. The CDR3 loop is CASSQVPSRTKNTIYF. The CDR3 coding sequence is TGTGCCAGCAGCCAAGTCCCATCCAGAACAAAGAACACCATATATTTT.

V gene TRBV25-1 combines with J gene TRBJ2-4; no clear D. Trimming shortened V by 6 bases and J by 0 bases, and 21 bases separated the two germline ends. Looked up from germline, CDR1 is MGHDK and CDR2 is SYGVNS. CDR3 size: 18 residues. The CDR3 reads CASSPALGQQLAKNIQYF. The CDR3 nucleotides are TGTGCCAGCAGCCCCGCCCTTGGGCAGCAGCTAGCCAAAAACATTCAGTACTTC.

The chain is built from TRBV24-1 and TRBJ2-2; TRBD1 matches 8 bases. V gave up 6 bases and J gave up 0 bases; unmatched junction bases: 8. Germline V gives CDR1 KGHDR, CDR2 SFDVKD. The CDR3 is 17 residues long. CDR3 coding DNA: TGTGCCACCAGTAGCAAACGACAGGGGTCGAACACCGGGGAGCTGTTTTTT. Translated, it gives CATSSKRQGSNTGELFF.

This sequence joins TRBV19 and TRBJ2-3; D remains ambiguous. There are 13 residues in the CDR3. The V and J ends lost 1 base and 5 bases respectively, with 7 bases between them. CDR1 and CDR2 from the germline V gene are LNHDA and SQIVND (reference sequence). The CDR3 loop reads CASSIAGRDTQYF. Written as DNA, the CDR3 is TGTGCCAGTAGTATAGCGGGTAGAGATACGCAGTATTTT.